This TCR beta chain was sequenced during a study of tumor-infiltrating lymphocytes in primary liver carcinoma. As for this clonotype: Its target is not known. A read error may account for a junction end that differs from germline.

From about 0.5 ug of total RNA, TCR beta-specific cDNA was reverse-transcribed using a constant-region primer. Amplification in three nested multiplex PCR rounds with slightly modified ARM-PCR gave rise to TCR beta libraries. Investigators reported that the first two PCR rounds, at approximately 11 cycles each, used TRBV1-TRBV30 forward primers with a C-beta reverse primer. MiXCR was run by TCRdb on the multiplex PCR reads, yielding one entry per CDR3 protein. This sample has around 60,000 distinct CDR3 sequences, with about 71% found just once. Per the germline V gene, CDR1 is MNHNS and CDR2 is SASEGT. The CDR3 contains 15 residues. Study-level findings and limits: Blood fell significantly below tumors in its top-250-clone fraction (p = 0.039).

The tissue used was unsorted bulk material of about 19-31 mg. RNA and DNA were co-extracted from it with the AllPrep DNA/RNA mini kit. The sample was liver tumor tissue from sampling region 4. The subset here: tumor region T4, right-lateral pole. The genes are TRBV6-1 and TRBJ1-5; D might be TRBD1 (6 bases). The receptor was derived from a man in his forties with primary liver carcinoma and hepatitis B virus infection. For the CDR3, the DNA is TGTGTCAGCAATCTTGTCAGGGGAGGCAATCAGCCCCAGCATTTT. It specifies CVSNLVRGGNQPQHF.